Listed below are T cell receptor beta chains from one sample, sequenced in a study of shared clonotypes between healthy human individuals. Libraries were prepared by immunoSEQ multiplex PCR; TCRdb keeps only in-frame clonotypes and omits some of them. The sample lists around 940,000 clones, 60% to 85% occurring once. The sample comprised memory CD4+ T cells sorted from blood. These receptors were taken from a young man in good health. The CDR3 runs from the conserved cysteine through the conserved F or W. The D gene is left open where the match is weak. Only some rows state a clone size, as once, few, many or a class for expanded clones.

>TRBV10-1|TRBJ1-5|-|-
CASSQGFNQPQHF
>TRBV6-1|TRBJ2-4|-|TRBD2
CASSESSSGGQLAKNIQYF
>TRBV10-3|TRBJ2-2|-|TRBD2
CAISHRTSEGTGELFF
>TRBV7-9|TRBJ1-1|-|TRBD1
CASSLRSQGASTEAFF
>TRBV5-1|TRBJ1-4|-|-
CASSHDFQGGEKLFF
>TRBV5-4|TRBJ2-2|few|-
CASSLDRPTGELFF
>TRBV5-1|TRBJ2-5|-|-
CASSLGTSIQETQYF
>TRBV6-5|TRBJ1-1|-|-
CASSYDGSRAFF
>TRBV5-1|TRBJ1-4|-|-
CASSLNGEYNEKLFF
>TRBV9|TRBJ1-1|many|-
CASSVARDTEAFF
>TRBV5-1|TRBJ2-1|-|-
CASSLRSGNYNEQFF
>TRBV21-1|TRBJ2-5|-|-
CASTVSPPEETQYF
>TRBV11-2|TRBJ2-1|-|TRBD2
CASSSQTSANEQFF
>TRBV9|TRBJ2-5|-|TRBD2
CASSVSVERGVQETQYF
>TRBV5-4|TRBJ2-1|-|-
CASSLRADNEQFF
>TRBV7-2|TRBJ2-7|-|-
CASSFGPRADSYEQYF
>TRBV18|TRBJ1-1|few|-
CASSLHEFRASEAFF
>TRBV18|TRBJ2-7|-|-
CASSPLGGNYEQYF
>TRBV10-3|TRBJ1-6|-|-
CAISDGITNSPLHF
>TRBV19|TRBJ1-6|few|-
CASSIPGNEYNSPLHF